This TCR beta chain is drawn from a study of cytomegalovirus exposure and HLA in healthy donors. Findings of the study overall: There were reportedly fewer N-insertions in an Asian-associated ancestry cluster than the approximately 630-donor mean, in a later analysis. It was 150 to 200 TCR beta chains that were listed as cytomegalovirus-associated.

The CDR3 loop spans 16 amino acids. V was clipped by 5 bases and J by 8 bases; unmatched bases: 14. Germline CDR1 SGHVS, CDR2 FQNEAQ. Turning to this clone: Its antigen is not known.

The donors (healthy individuals) were bone marrow donors. At sampling all donors were nominally healthy, likely with unrecorded immune exposures. The PCR ran on 60 Vbeta and 13 Jbeta primers. Assay used: immunoSEQ multiplex PCR; TCRdb lists only in-frame clones, some missing. Here the sample spans 140,000 to 150,000 clones, approximately 80% being singletons. This chain connects TRBV7-8 to TRBJ1-4; 7 bases match TRBD1. This sequence was found in a female donor in good health and CMV-seronegative. Sequenced material: PBMCs. The CDR3 DNA follows: TGTGCCAGCAGCACCGAAAGGACAGGCCAATGGGAAAAACTGTTTTTT. Encoded protein: CASSTERTGQWEKLFF.